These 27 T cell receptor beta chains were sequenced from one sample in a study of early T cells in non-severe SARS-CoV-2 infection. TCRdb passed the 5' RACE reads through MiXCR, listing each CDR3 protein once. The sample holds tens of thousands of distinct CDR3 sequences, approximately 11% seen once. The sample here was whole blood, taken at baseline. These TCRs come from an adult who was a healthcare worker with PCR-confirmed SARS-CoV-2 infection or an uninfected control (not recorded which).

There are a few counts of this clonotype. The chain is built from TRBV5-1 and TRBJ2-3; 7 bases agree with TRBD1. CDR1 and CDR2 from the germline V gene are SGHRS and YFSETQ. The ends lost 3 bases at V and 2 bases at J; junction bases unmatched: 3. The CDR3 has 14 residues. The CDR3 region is CASSYRGTTDTQYF. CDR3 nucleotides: TGCGCCAGCAGCTACAGGGGTACCACAGATACGCAGTATTTT.

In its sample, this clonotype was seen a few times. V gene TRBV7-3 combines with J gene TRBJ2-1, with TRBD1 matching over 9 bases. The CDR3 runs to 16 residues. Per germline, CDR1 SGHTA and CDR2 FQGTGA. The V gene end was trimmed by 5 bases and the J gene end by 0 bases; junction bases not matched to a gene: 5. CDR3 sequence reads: CASSPRTGASYNEQFF. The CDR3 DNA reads TGTGCCAGCAGCCCAAGGACAGGGGCCTCCTACAATGAGCAGTTCTTC.

CDR3 sequence: CASSPGGGPRNEQYF. CDR3 in DNA: TGTGCCAGCTCTCCCGGAGGGGGCCCTAGGAACGAGCAGTACTTC. The chain uses TRBV18 and TRBJ2-7; D might be TRBD1 (7 bases). V was trimmed by 6 bases and J by 5 bases, leaving 20 bases between them. The CDR3 covers 15 residues. Germline CDR1 reads KGHSH; CDR2 reads LQKENI.

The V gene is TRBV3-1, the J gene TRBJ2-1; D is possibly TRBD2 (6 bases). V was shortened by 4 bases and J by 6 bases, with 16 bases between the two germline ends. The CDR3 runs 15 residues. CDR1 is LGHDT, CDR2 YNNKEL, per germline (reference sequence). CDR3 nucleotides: TGTGCCAGCAGCCCGCCTTTCGGAGGGGTCAATGAGCAGTTCTTC. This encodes CASSPPFGGVNEQFF.

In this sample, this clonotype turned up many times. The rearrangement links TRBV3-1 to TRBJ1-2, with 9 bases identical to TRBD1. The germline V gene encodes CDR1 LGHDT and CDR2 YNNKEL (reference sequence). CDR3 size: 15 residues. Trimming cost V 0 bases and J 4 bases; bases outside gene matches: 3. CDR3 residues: CASSQEGTGIYGYTF. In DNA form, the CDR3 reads TGTGCCAGCAGCCAAGAGGGGACAGGGATCTATGGCTACACCTTC.

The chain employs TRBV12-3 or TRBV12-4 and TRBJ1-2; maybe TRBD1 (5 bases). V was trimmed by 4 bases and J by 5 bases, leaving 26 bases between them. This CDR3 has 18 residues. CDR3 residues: CASSYGIRWGQGSYGYTF. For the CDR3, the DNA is TGTGCCAGCAGTTATGGGATCCGTTGGGGCCAGGGCTCTTATGGCTACACCTTC.

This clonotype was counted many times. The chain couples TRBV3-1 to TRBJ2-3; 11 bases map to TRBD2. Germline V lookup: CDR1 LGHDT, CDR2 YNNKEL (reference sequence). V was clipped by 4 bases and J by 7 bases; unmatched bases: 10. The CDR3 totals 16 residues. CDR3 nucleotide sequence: TGTGCCAGCAGCCGTACTAGCGGGGGACAAAGGAATACGCAGTATTTT. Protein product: CASSRTSGGQRNTQYF.

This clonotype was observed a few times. Here the CDR3 reads CASSLTPTGKWTEAFF. The CDR3 region has the DNA TGTGCCAGCAGCCTGACCCCGACAGGGAAGTGGACTGAAGCTTTCTTT. The gene calls are TRBV13 and TRBJ1-1, with 7 bases lining up with TRBD1. CDR1 is PRHDT, CDR2 FYEKMQ, per germline (reference sequence). The CDR3 covers 16 residues. The ends lost 5 bases at V and 5 bases at J; junction bases unmatched: 14.

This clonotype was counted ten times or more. The CDR3 protein is CASGQLSNQPQHF. In DNA, the CDR3 is TGTGCCAGCGGACAGCTCAGCAATCAGCCCCAGCATTTT. The rearrangement joins TRBV2 to TRBJ1-5, with a possible D match to TRBD1 (6 bases). Trimming cost V 8 bases and J 1 base, with 9 bases left between them. CDR1 is SNHLY and CDR2 is FYNNEI in the germline V gene. The CDR3 runs 13 residues.

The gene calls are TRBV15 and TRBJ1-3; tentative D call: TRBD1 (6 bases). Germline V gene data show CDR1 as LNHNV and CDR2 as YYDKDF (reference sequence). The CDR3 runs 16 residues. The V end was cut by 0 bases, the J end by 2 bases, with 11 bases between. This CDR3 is CATSRDRGFPGNTIYF. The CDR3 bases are TGTGCCACCAGCAGAGATAGGGGGTTCCCTGGAAACACCATATATTTT.

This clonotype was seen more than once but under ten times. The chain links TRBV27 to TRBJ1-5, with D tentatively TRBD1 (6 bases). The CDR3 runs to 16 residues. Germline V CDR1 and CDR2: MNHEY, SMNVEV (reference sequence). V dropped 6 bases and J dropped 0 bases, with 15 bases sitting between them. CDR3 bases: TGTGCCAGCAGAAGGGAAGGGGGGTATAGCAATCAGCCCCAGCATTTT. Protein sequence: CASRREGGYSNQPQHF.

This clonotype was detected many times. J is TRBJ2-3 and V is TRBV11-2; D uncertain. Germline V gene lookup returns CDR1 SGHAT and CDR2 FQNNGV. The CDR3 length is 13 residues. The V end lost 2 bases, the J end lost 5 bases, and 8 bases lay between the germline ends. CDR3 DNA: TGTGCCAGCAGCTTAAACCTCAAAGATACGCAGTATTTT. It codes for CASSLNLKDTQYF.

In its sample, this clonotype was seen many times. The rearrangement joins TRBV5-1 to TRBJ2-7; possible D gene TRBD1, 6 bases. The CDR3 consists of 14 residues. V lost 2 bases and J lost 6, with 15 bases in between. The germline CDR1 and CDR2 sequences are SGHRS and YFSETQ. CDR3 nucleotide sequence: TGCGCCAGCAGCTTAGGCAGGGGAGTGATCGAGCAGTACTTC. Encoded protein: CASSLGRGVIEQYF.

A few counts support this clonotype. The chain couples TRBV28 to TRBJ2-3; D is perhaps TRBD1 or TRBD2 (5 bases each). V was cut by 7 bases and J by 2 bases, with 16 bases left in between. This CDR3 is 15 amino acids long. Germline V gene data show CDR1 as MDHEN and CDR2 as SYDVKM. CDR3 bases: TGTGCCAGCACTTCCTCGGGACGGAACACAGATACGCAGTATTTT. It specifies CASTSSGRNTDTQYF.

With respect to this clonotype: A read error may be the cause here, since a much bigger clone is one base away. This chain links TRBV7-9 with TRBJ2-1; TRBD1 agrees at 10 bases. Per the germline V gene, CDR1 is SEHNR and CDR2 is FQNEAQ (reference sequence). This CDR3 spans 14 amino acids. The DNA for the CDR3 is TGTGCCAGCAGCCCCCCGCGGGACAGGGGTGAGCAGCTCTTC. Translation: CASSPPRDRGEQLF.

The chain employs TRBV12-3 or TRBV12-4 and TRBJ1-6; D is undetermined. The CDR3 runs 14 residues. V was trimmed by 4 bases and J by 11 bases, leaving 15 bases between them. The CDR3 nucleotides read TGTGCCAGCAGTTCTGTCGCCAGATTGGCACCCCTCCACTTT. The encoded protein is CASSSVARLAPLHF.

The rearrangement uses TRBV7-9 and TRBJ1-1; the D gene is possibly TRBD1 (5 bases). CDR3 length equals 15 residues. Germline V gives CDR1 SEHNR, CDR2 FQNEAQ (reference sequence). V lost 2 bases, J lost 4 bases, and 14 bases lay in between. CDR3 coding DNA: TGTGCCAGCAGCTTAAGTGGGCAGGGTACCACTGAAGCTTTCTTT. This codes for CASSLSGQGTTEAFF.

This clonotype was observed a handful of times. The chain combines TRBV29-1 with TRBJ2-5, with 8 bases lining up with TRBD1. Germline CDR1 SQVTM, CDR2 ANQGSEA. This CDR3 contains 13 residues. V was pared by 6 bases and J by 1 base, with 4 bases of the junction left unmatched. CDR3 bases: TGCAGCGTAGGAACAGGGGGCCAAGAGACCCAGTACTTC. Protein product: CSVGTGGQETQYF.

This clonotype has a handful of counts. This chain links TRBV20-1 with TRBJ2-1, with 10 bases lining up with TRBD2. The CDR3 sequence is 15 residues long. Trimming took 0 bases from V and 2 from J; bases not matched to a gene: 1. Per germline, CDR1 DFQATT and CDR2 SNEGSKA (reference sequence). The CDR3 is CSARDSGGAYNEQFF. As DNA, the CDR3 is TGCAGTGCTAGAGACAGCGGGGGGGCCTACAATGAGCAGTTCTTC.

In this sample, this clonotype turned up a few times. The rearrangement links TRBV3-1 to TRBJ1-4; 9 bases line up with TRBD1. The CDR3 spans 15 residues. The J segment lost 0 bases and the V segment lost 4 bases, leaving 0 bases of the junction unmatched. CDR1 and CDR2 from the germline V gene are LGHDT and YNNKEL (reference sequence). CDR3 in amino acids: CASSRTGATNEKLFF. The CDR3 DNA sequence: TGTGCCAGCAGCCGGACAGGGGCAACTAATGAAAAACTGTTTTTT.

The CDR3, as DNA: TGCAGCGGGAGAAGAGGGGCCAACACCGGGGAGCTGTTTTTT. Amino acid sequence: CSGRRGANTGELFF. The chain couples TRBV29-1 to TRBJ2-2, with D perhaps TRBD1 or TRBD2 (5 bases each). CDR1 and CDR2 (germline): SQVTM, ANQGSEA. Trimming cost V 7 bases and J 2 bases, with 14 bases left between them. The CDR3 covers 14 residues.

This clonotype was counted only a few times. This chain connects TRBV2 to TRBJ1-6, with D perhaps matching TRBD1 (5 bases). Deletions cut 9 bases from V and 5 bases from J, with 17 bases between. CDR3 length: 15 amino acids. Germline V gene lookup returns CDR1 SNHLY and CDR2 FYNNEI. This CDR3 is CARSRDGQDNSPLHF. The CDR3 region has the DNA TGTGCCAGAAGCAGGGATGGACAAGATAATTCACCCCTCCACTTT. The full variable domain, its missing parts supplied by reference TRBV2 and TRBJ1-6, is EPEVTQTPSHQVTQMGQEVILRCVPISNHLYFYWYRQILGQKVEFLVSFYNNEISEKSEIFDDQFSVERPDGSNFTLKIRSTKLEDSAMYFCARSRDGQDNSPLHFGNGTRLTVT.

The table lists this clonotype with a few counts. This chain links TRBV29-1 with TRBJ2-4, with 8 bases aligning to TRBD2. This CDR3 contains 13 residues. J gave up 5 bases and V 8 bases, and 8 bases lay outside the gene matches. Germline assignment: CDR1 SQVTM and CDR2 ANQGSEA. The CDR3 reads CSSREGNQNIQYF. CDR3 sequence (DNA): TGCAGCTCCCGGGAGGGTAACCAAAACATTCAGTACTTC.

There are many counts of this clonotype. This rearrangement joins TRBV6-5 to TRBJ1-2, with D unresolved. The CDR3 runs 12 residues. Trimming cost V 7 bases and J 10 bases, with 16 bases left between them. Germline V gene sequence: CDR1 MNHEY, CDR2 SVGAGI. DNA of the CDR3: TGTGCCAGCAAACTTGCCGGGCAGGTCTACACCTTC. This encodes CASKLAGQVYTF.

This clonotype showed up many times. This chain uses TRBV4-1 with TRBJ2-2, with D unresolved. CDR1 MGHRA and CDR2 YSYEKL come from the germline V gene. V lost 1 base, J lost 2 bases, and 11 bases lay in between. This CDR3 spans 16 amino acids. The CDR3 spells CASSQGPTANTGELFF. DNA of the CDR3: TGCGCCAGCAGCCAAGGCCCAACAGCAAACACCGGGGAGCTGTTTTTT.

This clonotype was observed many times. As DNA, the CDR3 is TGTGCCAGCAGGCCCCGTGGACAGGGGTGGCAAGAGCAGCCCCAGCATTTT. Its translation is CASRPRGQGWQEQPQHF. V gene TRBV6-6 combines with J gene TRBJ1-5; TRBD1 agrees at 9 bases. The CDR3 covers 17 residues. CDR1 MNHNY and CDR2 SVGAGI come from the germline V gene (reference sequence). The trim removed 6 bases at V and 7 bases at J, leaving 16 bases unmatched.

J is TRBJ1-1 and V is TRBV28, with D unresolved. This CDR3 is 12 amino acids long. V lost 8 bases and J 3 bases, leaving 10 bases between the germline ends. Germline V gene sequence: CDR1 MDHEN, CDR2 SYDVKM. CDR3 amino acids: CASLFRDTEAFF. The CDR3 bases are TGTGCCAGCCTCTTCCGGGACACTGAAGCTTTCTTT. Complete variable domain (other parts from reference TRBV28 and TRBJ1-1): DVKVTQSSRYLVKRTGEKVFLECVQDMDHENMFWYRQDPGLGLRLIYFSYDVKMKEKGDIPEGYSVSREKKERFSLILESASTNQTSMYLCASLFRDTEAFFGQGTRLTVV.